Reported below is one T cell receptor (beta chain). Its target is not known. The data derive from a study of T cells in Graves' hyperthyroidism and ophthalmopathy. Regarding the study as a whole: A model of 13 V-J features distinguished ophthalmopathy from stable hyperthyroidism.

Amplified regions were TCR beta CDR3 sequences from RNA transcripts. An initial round of RT-PCR targeting the TCR CDR3 relied on the HTBI primer set. TCRdb itself ran the multiplex PCR reads through MiXCR, one entry per CDR3 protein. The sample yields 93,000 or so distinct CDR3 sequences, approximately 48% seen once. Germline values: CDR1 DFQATT, CDR2 SNEGSKA (reference sequence). The CDR3 runs to 12 residues. J lost 6 bases, V lost 6 bases, and 4 bases had no gene match. The sequence derives from a man aged 35 to 55 with Graves' hyperthyroidism. Sequenced input: blood. V usage is TRBV20-1 and J usage is TRBJ2-7; the match to TRBD1 covers 11 bases. CDR3 sequence reads: CSAGGQGVEQYF. CDR3 bases: TGCAGTGCAGGGGGACAGGGGGTCGAGCAGTACTTC.